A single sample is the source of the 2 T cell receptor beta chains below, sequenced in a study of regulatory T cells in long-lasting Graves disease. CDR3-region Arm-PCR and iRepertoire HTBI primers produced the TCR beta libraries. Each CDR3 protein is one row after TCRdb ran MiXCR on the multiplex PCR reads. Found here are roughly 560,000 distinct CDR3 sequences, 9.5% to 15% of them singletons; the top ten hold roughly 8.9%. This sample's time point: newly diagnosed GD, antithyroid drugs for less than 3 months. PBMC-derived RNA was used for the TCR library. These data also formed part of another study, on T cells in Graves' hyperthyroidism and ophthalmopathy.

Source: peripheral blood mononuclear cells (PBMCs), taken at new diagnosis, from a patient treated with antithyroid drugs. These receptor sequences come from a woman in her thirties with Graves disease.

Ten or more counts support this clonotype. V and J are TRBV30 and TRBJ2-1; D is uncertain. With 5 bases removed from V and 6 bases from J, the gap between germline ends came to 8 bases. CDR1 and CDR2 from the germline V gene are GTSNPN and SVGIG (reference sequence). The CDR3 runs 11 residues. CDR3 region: CAWDRRNEQFF. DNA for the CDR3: TGTGCCTGGGACCGACGCAATGAGCAGTTCTTC.

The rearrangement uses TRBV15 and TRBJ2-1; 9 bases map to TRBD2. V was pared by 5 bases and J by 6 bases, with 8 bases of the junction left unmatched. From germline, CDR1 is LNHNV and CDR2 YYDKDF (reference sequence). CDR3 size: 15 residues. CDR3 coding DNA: TGTGCCACCAGCTCGTATAGCGGGAGCCTCAATGAGCAGTTCTTC. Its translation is CATSSYSGSLNEQFF. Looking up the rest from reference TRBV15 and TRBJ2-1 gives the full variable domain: DAMVIQNPRYQVTQFGKPVTLSCSQTLNHNVMYWYQQKSSQAPKLLFHYYDKDFNNEADTPDNFQSRRPNTSFCFLDIRSPGLGDTAMYLCATSSYSGSLNEQFFGPGTRLTVL.